Listed here are 17 T cell receptor beta chains from one sample, sequenced in a study of a mutant IDH1 vaccine in newly diagnosed glioma. Clones were sequenced by immunoSEQ multiplex PCR, and TCRdb holds only the in-frame ones, with some missing. The sample records 38,000 or so clones, roughly 76% being singletons. These receptors are not linked to any known antigen. Time point given: week 23, last vaccination. Topical imiquimod was applied with each vaccine dose, which held 300 ug of mutant IDH1 20-mer peptide. The sequenced sample was PBMCs, obtained from a glioma patient whose treatment included an IDH1 peptide vaccine. Receptors were obtained from a man aged 40-50 years with glioma.

The chain has TRBV4-2 and TRBJ2-3; 7 nucleotides agree with TRBD1. This CDR3 spans 16 amino acids. Germline values: CDR1 LGHNA, CDR2 YNFKEQ. Trimming removed 2 bases from V and 2 bases from J; junction bases left unmatched: 7. In DNA form, the CDR3 reads TGTGCCAGCAGCCAACTAAGGACAGGATCCACAGATACGCAGTATTTT. It specifies CASSQLRTGSTDTQYF.

The gene calls are TRBV11-3 and TRBJ2-7; 7 bases map to TRBD1. This CDR3 spans 15 amino acids. Germline trimming cut 1 base from V and 0 bases from J; bases unmatched to any gene: 3. In germline, CDR1 is SGHNT, CDR2 YENEEA. CDR3 protein: CASSLGRGPSYEQYF. In nucleotides, the CDR3 is TGTGCCAGCAGCTTAGGAAGGGGGCCCTCCTACGAGCAGTACTTC.

This sequence joins TRBV6-5 and TRBJ2-1; possible D gene TRBD2, 7 bases. Germline V lookup: CDR1 MNHEY, CDR2 SVGAGI. The V end lost 5 bases, the J end lost 6 bases, and 14 bases lay between the germline ends. CDR3 length equals 14 residues. CDR3 loop: CASSLGQRGNEQFF. CDR3 DNA: TGTGCCAGCAGTCTAGGACAGCGGGGCAATGAGCAGTTCTTC.

This rearrangement joins TRBV29-1 to TRBJ2-2; D is perhaps TRBD1 (7 bases). This CDR3 spans 16 amino acids. Germline V gene sequence: CDR1 SQVTM, CDR2 ANQGSEA. V was clipped by 4 bases and J by 2 bases, with 17 bases between them. The CDR3 DNA follows: TGCAGCGTTGGGGGCAACAGGGGAGGCAACACCGGGGAGCTGTTTTTT. The encoded protein is CSVGGNRGGNTGELFF.

The V gene is TRBV5-4, the J gene TRBJ2-6; 9 positions match TRBD1. The CDR3 loop spans 17 amino acids. Germline-derived CDR1 and CDR2 are SGHNT and YYREEE (reference sequence). The J segment lost 3 bases and the V segment lost 4 bases, leaving 8 bases of the junction unmatched. In DNA, the CDR3 is TGTGCCAGCAGCCCGGGACAGGGACGATTTGGGGCCAACGTCCTGACTTTC. Protein product: CASSPGQGRFGANVLTF.

This clone has just a few counts. One end of the junction varies from germline; a read error may be responsible. The CDR3 DNA is TGTGCCAGCGGCCAACTTGGCTACACCTTC. This sequence encodes CASGQLGYTF. The chain couples TRBV14 to TRBJ1-2, with D unclear. This CDR3 has 10 residues. Germline loops: CDR1 SGHDN, CDR2 FVKESK.

This rearrangement joins TRBV11-2 to TRBJ2-5; possibly TRBD2 for D (5 bases). The CDR3 length is 16 residues. The V gene lost 2 bases and the J gene lost 1 base, with 14 bases spanning the gap. Germline V CDR1 and CDR2: SGHAT, FQNNGV. In DNA, the CDR3 is TGTGCCAGCAGCTTAATCCGGAACCGGGGCCAAGAGACCCAGTACTTC. It specifies CASSLIRNRGQETQYF.

There are a few counts of this clone. The V gene is TRBV6-4, the J gene TRBJ2-3; 9 nucleotides match TRBD2. Germline V gene data show CDR1 as MRHNA and CDR2 as SNTAGT. The CDR3 is 15 amino acids. Losses at the gene ends were 0 bases for V and 4 bases for J; bases not matched to a gene: 2. CDR3 sequence (DNA): TGTGCCAGCAGTGACTCGCGGGGGGGCCCAGATACGCAGTATTTT. The encoded protein is CASSDSRGGPDTQYF.

The rearrangement joins TRBV5-4 to TRBJ2-7; TRBD1 aligns across 7 bases. V shed 4 bases, J shed 3 bases, and the junction held 10 bases outside the gene matches. CDR3 size: 15 residues. Germline V lookup: CDR1 SGHNT, CDR2 YYREEE (reference sequence). CDR3 bases: TGTGCCAGCAGCCCAGAGGGGCAGGGGGTCTACGAGCAGTACTTC. It codes for CASSPEGQGVYEQYF.

The chain couples TRBV5-5 to TRBJ1-4; TRBD1 matches 9 bases. Trimming removed 0 bases from V and 8 bases from J; junction bases left unmatched: 5. The CDR3 is 15 amino acids. Per the germline V gene, CDR1 is SGHKS and CDR2 is YYEKEE (reference sequence). The CDR3 DNA is TGTGCCAGCAGCTTGGGCCCTGGGACAGGGGAAAAACTGTTTTTT. Translated: CASSLGPGTGEKLFF.

The sample holds one count of this clone. The chain couples TRBV9 to TRBJ2-1; perhaps D is TRBD1 or TRBD2 (6 bases each). CDR1 is SGDLS, CDR2 YYNGEE, per germline. The V and J ends lost 0 bases and 9 bases respectively, with 16 bases between them. CDR3 length equals 15 residues. The CDR3 is CASSVEGSRGGEQFF. In nucleotides, the CDR3 is TGTGCCAGCAGCGTAGAAGGGTCCAGGGGAGGTGAGCAGTTCTTC.

V is TRBV5-6 and J is TRBJ2-2; D may be TRBD2 (5 bases). Germline CDR1 reads SGHDT; CDR2 reads YYEEEE. This CDR3 spans 16 amino acids. V was cut by 5 bases and J by 0 bases, with 14 bases left in between. DNA for the CDR3: TGTGCCAGCAGACCGAGGGCCCCGACGAACACCGGGGAGCTGTTTTTT. Translated, it gives CASRPRAPTNTGELFF.

V is TRBV2 and J is TRBJ1-2, with D hard to call. The CDR3 is 14 residues long. Germline V gene sequence: CDR1 SNHLY, CDR2 FYNNEI. V lost 6 bases and J lost 7, with 18 bases in between. The CDR3 loop is CASSGTATPGGYTF. The CDR3 DNA sequence: TGTGCCAGCAGCGGAACAGCCACACCGGGTGGCTACACCTTC.

This rearrangement joins TRBV5-4 to TRBJ1-4; D uncertain. The length of the CDR3 is 14 residues. CDR1 is SGHNT, CDR2 YYREEE, per germline (reference sequence). Trimming removed 4 bases at V and 5 bases at J, with 12 bases between. The CDR3 DNA follows: TGTGCCAGCAGCCCCGGTCTGGGAAATGAAAAACTGTTTTTT. Translating gives CASSPGLGNEKLFF.

This chain connects TRBV5-4 to TRBJ2-1; 14 nucleotides align to TRBD2. Germline trimming cut 3 bases from V and 1 base from J; bases unmatched to any gene: 3. The length of the CDR3 is 17 residues. Germline loops: CDR1 SGHNT, CDR2 YYREEE (reference sequence). CDR3 sequence: CASSSGTSGRSYNEQFF. The CDR3, as DNA: TGTGCCAGCAGCTCGGGGACTAGCGGGAGATCCTACAATGAGCAGTTCTTC.

The J gene is TRBJ1-6, the V gene TRBV7-2; D unclear. The germline gives CDR1 SGHTA, CDR2 FQGNSA. The CDR3 length is 15 residues. Between the trimmed V and J ends, which lost 0 bases and 6 bases, there was a span of 9 bases. The DNA for the CDR3 is TGTGCCAGCAGCTTAGCAGCGGGGAGTAATTCACCCCTCCACTTT. Amino acids: CASSLAAGSNSPLHF.

The chain couples TRBV19 to TRBJ2-1; D may correspond to TRBD1 or TRBD2 (6 bases each). In germline, CDR1 is LNHDA, CDR2 SQIVND (reference sequence). V dropped 3 bases and J dropped 7 bases, with 16 bases sitting between them. The CDR3 runs to 15 residues. The CDR3 loop is CASSIPRGRLNEQFF. The CDR3 bases are TGTGCCAGTAGTATTCCCCGGGGGCGATTGAATGAGCAGTTCTTC.